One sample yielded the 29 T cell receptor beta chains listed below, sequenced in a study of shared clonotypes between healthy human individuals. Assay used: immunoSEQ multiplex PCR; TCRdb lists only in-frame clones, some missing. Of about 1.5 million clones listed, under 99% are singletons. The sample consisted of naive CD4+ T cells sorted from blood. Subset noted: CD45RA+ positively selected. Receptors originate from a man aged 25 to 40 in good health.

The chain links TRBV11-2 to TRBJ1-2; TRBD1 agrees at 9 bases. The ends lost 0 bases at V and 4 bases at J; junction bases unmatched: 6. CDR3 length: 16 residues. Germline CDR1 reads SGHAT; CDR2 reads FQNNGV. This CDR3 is CASSLDRGQGGYGYTF. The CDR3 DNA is TGTGCCAGCAGCTTAGATCGGGGACAGGGCGGCTATGGCTACACCTTC.

CDR3 amino acids: CSLMGGRETQYF. DNA for the CDR3: TGCAGCCTAATGGGGGGGAGAGAAACGCAGTATTTT. The genes are TRBV29-1 and TRBJ2-3; TRBD2 matches at 7 bases. Germline lookup yields CDR1 SQVTM and CDR2 ANQGSEA. Losses at the gene ends were 8 bases for V and 9 bases for J; bases not matched to a gene: 11. The CDR3 has 12 residues.

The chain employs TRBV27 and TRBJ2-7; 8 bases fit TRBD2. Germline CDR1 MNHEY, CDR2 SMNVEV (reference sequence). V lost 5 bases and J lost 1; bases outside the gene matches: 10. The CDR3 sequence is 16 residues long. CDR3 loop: CASSSAGTRESYEQYF. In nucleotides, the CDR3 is TGTGCCAGCAGTAGCGCCGGGACTAGAGAATCCTACGAGCAGTACTTC.

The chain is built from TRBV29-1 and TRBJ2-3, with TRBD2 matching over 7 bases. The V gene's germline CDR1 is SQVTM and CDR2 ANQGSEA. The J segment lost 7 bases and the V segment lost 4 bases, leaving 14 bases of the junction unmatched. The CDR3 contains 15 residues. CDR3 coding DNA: TGCAGCGTTGGGGAAGCGGGACCAAAGCTCCATACGCAGTATTTT. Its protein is CSVGEAGPKLHTQYF.

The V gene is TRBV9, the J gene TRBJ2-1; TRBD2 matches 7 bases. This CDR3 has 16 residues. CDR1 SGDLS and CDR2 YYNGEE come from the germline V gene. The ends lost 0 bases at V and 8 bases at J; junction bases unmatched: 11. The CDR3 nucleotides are TGTGCCAGCAGCGTAGGGGGCGGGAGTTTTACGGATGAGCAGTTCTTC. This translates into CASSVGGGSFTDEQFF.

For the CDR3, the DNA is TGTGCCACCGGACTAGCGGGAGGGAATGAGCAGTTCTTC. Its protein product is CATGLAGGNEQFF. This chain uses TRBV19 with TRBJ2-1; 15 nucleotides agree with TRBD2. Trimming at V came to 10 bases and at J to 7 bases, leaving 2 bases not matched to a gene. Germline CDR1 reads LNHDA; CDR2 reads SQIVND (reference sequence). The CDR3 sequence is 13 residues long.

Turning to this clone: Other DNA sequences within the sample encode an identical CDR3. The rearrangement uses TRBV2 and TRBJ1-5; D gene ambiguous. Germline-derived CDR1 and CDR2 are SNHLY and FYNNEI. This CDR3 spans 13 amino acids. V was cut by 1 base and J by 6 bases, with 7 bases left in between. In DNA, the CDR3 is TGTGCCAGCAGTGAAGAGGGAGGTCAGCCCCAGCATTTT. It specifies CASSEEGGQPQHF.

In nucleotides, the CDR3 is TGCGCCAGCAGCCCAGCCGGGCTAGCGGGAGGAGATACGCAGTATTTT. It is translated as CASSPAGLAGGDTQYF. V gene TRBV5-1 combines with J gene TRBJ2-3, with 11 bases that match TRBD2. The CDR3 is 16 amino acids. V was pared by 4 bases and J by 5 bases, with 9 bases of the junction left unmatched. CDR1 and CDR2 from the germline V gene are SGHRS and YFSETQ.

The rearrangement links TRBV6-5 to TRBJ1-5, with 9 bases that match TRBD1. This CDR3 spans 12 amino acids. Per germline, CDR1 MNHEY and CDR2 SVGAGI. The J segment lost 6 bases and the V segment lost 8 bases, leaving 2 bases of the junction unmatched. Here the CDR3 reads CASSTGGQPQHF. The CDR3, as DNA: TGTGCCAGCTCGACAGGGGGTCAGCCCCAGCATTTT.

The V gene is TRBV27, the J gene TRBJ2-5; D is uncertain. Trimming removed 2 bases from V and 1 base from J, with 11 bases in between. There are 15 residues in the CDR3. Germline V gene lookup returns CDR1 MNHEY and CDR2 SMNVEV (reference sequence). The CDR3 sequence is CASSLGGWGQETQYF. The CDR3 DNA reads TGTGCCAGCAGTTTAGGTGGATGGGGCCAAGAGACCCAGTACTTC.

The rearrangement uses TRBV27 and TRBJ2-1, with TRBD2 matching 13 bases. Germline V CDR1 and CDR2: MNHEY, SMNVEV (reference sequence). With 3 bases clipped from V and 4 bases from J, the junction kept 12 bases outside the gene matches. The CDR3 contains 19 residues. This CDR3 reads CASSLAGLAGLLQYNEQFF. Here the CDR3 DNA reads TGTGCCAGCAGTTTGGCGGGACTAGCGGGACTATTACAATACAATGAGCAGTTCTTC.

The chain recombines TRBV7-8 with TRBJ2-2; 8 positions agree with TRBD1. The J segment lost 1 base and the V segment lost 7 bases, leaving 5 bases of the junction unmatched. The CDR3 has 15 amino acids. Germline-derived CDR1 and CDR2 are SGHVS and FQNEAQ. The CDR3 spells CASIRDRLNTGELFF. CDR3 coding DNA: TGTGCCAGCATAAGGGACAGGCTGAACACCGGGGAGCTGTTTTTT.

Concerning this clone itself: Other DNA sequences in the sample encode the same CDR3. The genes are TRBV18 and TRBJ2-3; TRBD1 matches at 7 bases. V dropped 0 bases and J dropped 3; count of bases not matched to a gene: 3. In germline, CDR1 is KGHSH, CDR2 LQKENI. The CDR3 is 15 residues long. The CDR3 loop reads CASSPPGTDTDTQYF. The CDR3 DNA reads TGTGCCAGCTCACCACCGGGGACAGATACAGATACGCAGTATTTT.

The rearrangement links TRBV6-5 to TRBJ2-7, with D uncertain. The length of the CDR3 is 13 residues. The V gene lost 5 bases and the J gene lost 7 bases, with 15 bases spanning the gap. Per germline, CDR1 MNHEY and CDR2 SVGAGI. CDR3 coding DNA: TGTGCCAGCAGTCAAACCTCCAACCGGGAGCAGTACTTC. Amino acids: CASSQTSNREQYF.

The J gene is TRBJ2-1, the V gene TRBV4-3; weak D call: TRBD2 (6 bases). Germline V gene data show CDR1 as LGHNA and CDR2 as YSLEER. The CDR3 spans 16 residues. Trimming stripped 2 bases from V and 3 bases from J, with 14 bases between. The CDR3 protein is CASSQFDGGGYNEQFF. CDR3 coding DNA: TGCGCCAGCAGCCAATTTGATGGGGGAGGCTACAATGAGCAGTTCTTC.

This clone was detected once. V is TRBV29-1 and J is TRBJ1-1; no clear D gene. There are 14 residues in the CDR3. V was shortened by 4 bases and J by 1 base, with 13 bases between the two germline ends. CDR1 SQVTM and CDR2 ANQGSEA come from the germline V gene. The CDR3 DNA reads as TGCAGCGTTGGCGGTCGGGGATGGAACACTGAAGCTTTCTTT. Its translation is CSVGGRGWNTEAFF.

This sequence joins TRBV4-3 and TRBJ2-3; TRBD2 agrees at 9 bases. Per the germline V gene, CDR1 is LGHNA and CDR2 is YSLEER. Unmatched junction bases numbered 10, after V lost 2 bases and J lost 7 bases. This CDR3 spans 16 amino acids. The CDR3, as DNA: TGCGCCAGCAGCCAACGGACTAGCGCACAGGGGAATACGCAGTATTTT. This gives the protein CASSQRTSAQGNTQYF.

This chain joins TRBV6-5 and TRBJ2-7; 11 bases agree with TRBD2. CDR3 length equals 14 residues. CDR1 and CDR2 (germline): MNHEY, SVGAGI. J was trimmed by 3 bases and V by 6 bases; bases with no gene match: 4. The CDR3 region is CASRSTSGSYEQYF. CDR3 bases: TGTGCCAGCAGAAGCACTAGCGGGAGCTACGAGCAGTACTTC.

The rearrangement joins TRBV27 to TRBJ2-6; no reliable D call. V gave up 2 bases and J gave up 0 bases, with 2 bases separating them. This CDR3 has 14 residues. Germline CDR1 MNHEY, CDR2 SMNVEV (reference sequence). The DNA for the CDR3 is TGTGCCAGCAGTTTAGGCTCTGGGGCCAACGTCCTGACTTTC. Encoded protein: CASSLGSGANVLTF.

CDR3 nucleotides: TGTGCCAGCAGTTTATCTTTCAGGGGACGCAATGAGCAGTTCTTC. Translating gives CASSLSFRGRNEQFF. The J gene is TRBJ2-1, the V gene TRBV27, with D possibly being TRBD1 (6 bases). The CDR3 totals 15 residues. The ends were cut back, 0 bases at V and 6 bases at J, with 12 bases in the middle. Looked up from germline, CDR1 is MNHEY and CDR2 is SMNVEV (reference sequence).

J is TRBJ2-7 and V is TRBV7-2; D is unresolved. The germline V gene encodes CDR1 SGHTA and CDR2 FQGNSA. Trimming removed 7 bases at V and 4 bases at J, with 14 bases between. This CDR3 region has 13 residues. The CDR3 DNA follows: TGTGCCAGCACCAACCCTCTACGTTACGAGCAGTACTTC. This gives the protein CASTNPLRYEQYF.

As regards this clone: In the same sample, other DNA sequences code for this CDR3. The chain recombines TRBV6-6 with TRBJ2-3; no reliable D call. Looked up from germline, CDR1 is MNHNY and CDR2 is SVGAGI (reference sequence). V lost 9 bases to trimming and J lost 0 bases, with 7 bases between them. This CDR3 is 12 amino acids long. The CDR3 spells CASSDSTDTQYF. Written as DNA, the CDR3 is TGTGCCAGTTCGGACAGCACAGATACGCAGTATTTT.

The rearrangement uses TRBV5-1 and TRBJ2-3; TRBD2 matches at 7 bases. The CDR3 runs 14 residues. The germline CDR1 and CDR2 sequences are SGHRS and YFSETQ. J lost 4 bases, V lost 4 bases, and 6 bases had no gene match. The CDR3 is CASSQGTIADTQYF. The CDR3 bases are TGCGCCAGCAGCCAAGGGACTATAGCAGATACGCAGTATTTT.

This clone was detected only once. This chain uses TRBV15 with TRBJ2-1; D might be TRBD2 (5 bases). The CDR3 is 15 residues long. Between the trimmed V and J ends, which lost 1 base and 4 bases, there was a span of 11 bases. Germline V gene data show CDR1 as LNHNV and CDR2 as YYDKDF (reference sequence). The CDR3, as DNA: TGTGCCACCAGCAGAGTTCGGGATAATTACAATGAGCAGTTCTTC. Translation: CATSRVRDNYNEQFF.

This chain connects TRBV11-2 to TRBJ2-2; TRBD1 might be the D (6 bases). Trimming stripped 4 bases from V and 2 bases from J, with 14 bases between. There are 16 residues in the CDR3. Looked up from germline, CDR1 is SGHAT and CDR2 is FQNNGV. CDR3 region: CASSSLRGFNTGELFF. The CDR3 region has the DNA TGTGCCAGCAGCTCCCTCAGGGGCTTTAACACCGGGGAGCTGTTTTTT.

This CDR3 is CSVEGLNKAEQFF. CDR3 coding DNA: TGCAGCGTTGAGGGCCTGAACAAGGCTGAGCAGTTCTTC. The gene calls are TRBV29-1 and TRBJ2-1; D gene ambiguous. V was trimmed by 3 bases and J by 9 bases, leaving 15 bases between them. This CDR3 comprises 13 residues. The germline CDR1 and CDR2 sequences are SQVTM and ANQGSEA.

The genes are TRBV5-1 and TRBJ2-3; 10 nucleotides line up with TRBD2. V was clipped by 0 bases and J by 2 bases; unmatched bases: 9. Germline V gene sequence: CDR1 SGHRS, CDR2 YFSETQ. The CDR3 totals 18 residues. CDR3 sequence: CASSLGSSGRVFTDTQYF. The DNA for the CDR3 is TGCGCCAGCAGCTTGGGGTCTAGCGGGAGAGTTTTCACAGATACGCAGTATTTT. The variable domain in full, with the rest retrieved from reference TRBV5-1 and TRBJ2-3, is KAGVTQTPRYLIKTRGQQVTLSCSPISGHRSVSWYQQTPGQGLQFLFEYFSETQRNKGNFPGRFSGRQFSNSRSEMNVSTLELGDSALYLCASSLGSSGRVFTDTQYFGPGTRLTVL.

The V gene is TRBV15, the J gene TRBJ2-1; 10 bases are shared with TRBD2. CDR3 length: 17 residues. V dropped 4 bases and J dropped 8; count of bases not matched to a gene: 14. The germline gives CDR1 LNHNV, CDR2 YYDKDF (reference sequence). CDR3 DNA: TGTGCCACCAGCAACCCGGACGAAGCGGGAGGGCATGATGAGCAGTTCTTC. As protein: CATSNPDEAGGHDEQFF.

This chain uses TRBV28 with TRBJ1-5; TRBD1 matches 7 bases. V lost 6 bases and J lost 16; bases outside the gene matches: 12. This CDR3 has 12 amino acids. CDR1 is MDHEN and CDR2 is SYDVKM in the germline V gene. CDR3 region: CASSLGRQGSHF. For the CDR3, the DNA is TGTGCCAGCAGCCTTGGAAGACAGGGTTCACATTTT.